The TCR beta chain under discussion was sequenced for a study of tumor-infiltrating lymphocytes in primary liver carcinoma. Study-level background: The five patients, who were men and women, ranged in age from 30 to 69 years.

The input was about 490 ng total RNA; TCR beta cDNA was made from it with a constant-region primer. Three nested multiplex PCR rounds of slightly modified ARM-PCR generated TCR beta libraries. TCRdb redid the calling of the multiplex PCR reads with MiXCR, one entry per CDR3 protein. This sample has about 320,000 distinct CDR3 sequences, with less than 75% found just once. In addition to blood RNA drawn from unsorted whole blood, germline DNA was extracted. The receptor was derived from a middle-aged man with primary liver carcinoma and hepatitis B virus infection. The material sequenced was peripheral blood.

The CDR3 DNA reads as TGTGCCAGCAGCATGTGTCTAGCGGGTGCATTAGCCGGGGAGCTGTTTTTT. Translation: CASSMCLAGALAGELFF. V usage is TRBV11-2 and J usage is TRBJ2-2, with 8 nucleotides matching TRBD2. Germline V gives CDR1 SGHAT, CDR2 FQNNGV. The J segment lost 6 bases and the V segment lost 5 bases, leaving 14 bases of the junction unmatched. The CDR3 sequence is 17 residues long.